The T cell receptor beta chain described here comes from a study of neurological immune-mediated disorders. Healthy control participants comprised blood bank volunteers in Maryland, USA. Study-level findings and limits: No expanded-clone CDR3 amino acid sequence recurred across subjects, suggesting private TCR-beta repertoires. HTLV-1-associated myelopathy had the most TCR clonal expansion, whereas multiple sclerosis had the least (lower than in healthy controls).

5'RACE with 10-nucleotide random UMIs generated the cDNA. Each CDR3 protein is one row after TCRdb ran MiXCR on the 5' RACE reads. This sample has around 28,000 distinct CDR3 sequences, with under 7% found just once. This clonotype was seen many times. Its antigen is not identified. Per germline, CDR1 DFQATT and CDR2 SNEGSKA (reference sequence). The CDR3 totals 14 residues. Trimming took 6 bases from V and 0 from J; bases not matched to a gene: 2. The rearrangement uses TRBV20-1 and TRBJ1-5, with 10 bases aligning to TRBD1. The receptor was isolated from a woman between 45 and 65 years old in good health. What was sequenced was PBMCs. The CDR3 DNA is TGCAGTGCGGGACAGGGGAGTAGCAATCAGCCCCAGCATTTT. This encodes CSAGQGSSNQPQHF.